The rows below give T cell receptor beta chains drawn from one sample of a study of blood T cell repertoires in COVID-19. Data came from immunoSEQ multiplex PCR; TCRdb stores just in-frame clones and leaves some out. The sample holds about 180,000 clones, around 86% seen once. Material for sequencing was peripheral blood. These receptors all come from a middle-aged man with active or convalescent COVID-19. CDR3s include the opening cysteine and the closing phenylalanine or tryptophan. A D gene is named only where the DNA matches it firmly. Some rows mark clone size as missing; the rest say once, few, many or name a class of expanded clone.

d_call: TRBD1; j_call: TRBJ1-4; v_call: TRBV5-1; clone_size: .; cdr3_nt: TGCGCCAGCAGCTTACAGGGGTTTGGTAATGAAAAACTGTTTTTT; cdr3_aa: CASSLQGFGNEKLFF
d_call: .; j_call: TRBJ2-2; v_call: TRBV7-3; clone_size: .; cdr3_nt: TGTGCCAGCAGAGGAGCGGAGAACACCGGGGAGCTGTTTTTT; cdr3_aa: CASRGAENTGELFF
d_call: TRBD2; j_call: TRBJ2-6; v_call: TRBV24-1; clone_size: .; cdr3_nt: TGTGCCACCAGTGATTCGGGGGGTAGGACTGGGGCCAACGTCCTGACTTTC; cdr3_aa: CATSDSGGRTGANVLTF
d_call: .; j_call: TRBJ1-2; v_call: TRBV2; clone_size: .; cdr3_nt: TGTGCCAGCAGCCTGGACAGAAGATTCTATGGCTACACCTTC; cdr3_aa: CASSLDRRFYGYTF
d_call: .; j_call: TRBJ2-7; v_call: TRBV6-2/TRBV6-3; clone_size: .; cdr3_nt: TGTGCCAGCAGCCGCAGCTACGAGCAGTACTTC; cdr3_aa: CASSRSYEQYF
d_call: .; j_call: TRBJ1-3; v_call: TRBV18; clone_size: .; cdr3_nt: TGTGCCAGCTCACCGACAGCCCTCTCTGGAAACACCATATATTTT; cdr3_aa: CASSPTALSGNTIYF
d_call: TRBD1; j_call: TRBJ1-4; v_call: TRBV15; clone_size: .; cdr3_nt: TGTGCCACCTTGAACCAGGGGGCCCCTAATGAAAAACTGTTTTTT; cdr3_aa: CATLNQGAPNEKLFF
d_call: .; j_call: TRBJ2-1; v_call: TRBV28; clone_size: .; cdr3_nt: TGTGCCAGCACCTGGGGGGAAAATGAGCAGTTCTTC; cdr3_aa: CASTWGENEQFF
d_call: .; j_call: TRBJ1-6; v_call: TRBV7-2; clone_size: .; cdr3_nt: TGTGCCAGCAGCTTAGGACACCGGAGCGGGTCACCCCTCCACTTT; cdr3_aa: CASSLGHRSGSPLHF
d_call: TRBD1; j_call: TRBJ1-2; v_call: TRBV24-1; clone_size: .; cdr3_nt: TGTGCCACCAGTGATTTTGGACAGGGCGGCTATGGCTACACCTTC; cdr3_aa: CATSDFGQGGYGYTF
d_call: TRBD2; j_call: TRBJ2-7; v_call: TRBV30; clone_size: .; cdr3_nt: TGTGCCTGGAAGGTCCAGGGACTAGCCTACGAGCAGTACTTC; cdr3_aa: CAWKVQGLAYEQYF
d_call: .; j_call: TRBJ1-5; v_call: TRBV5-1; clone_size: .; cdr3_nt: TGCGCCAGCAGCTTGGCCTTAAATCAGCCCCAGCATTTT; cdr3_aa: CASSLALNQPQHF
d_call: .; j_call: TRBJ1-6; v_call: TRBV27; clone_size: .; cdr3_nt: TGTGCCAGCAGTCCCGGGTTCGCTTGGAGACCCCTCCACTTT; cdr3_aa: CASSPGFAWRPLHF
d_call: .; j_call: TRBJ2-7; v_call: TRBV7-2; clone_size: .; cdr3_nt: TGTGCCAGCAGCACAGTAGGCGGGGAGAGCTCCTACGAGCAGTACTTC; cdr3_aa: CASSTVGGESSYEQYF
d_call: TRBD1; j_call: TRBJ1-6; v_call: TRBV28; clone_size: .; cdr3_nt: TGTGCCAGCAGGGGGGACAGGGGAAGCTCCTATAATTCACCCCTCCACTTT; cdr3_aa: CASRGDRGSSYNSPLHF
d_call: .; j_call: TRBJ2-5; v_call: TRBV7-3; clone_size: .; cdr3_nt: TGTGCCAGCAGCTCCCTTGGACAGAAAGAGACCCAGTACTTC; cdr3_aa: CASSSLGQKETQYF
d_call: TRBD2; j_call: TRBJ2-3; v_call: TRBV3-1/TRBV3-2; clone_size: .; cdr3_nt: TGTGCCAGCAGCCTTTGGACTAGCGGGGAAGATACGCAGTATTTT; cdr3_aa: CASSLWTSGEDTQYF
d_call: TRBD1; j_call: TRBJ2-2; v_call: TRBV25-1; clone_size: once; cdr3_nt: TGTGCCAGCAGATCTGGAGGGACAGGGGGCACCGGGGAGCTGTTTTTT; cdr3_aa: CASRSGGTGGTGELFF
d_call: TRBD2; j_call: TRBJ2-3; v_call: TRBV18; clone_size: .; cdr3_nt: TGTGCCAGCTCACCCGGACTAGGAACAGATACGCAGTATTTT; cdr3_aa: CASSPGLGTDTQYF
d_call: .; j_call: TRBJ2-7; v_call: TRBV5-6; clone_size: .; cdr3_nt: TGTGCCAGCAGCTTGAGCAACTACGAGCAGTACTTC; cdr3_aa: CASSLSNYEQYF
d_call: TRBD1; j_call: TRBJ2-3; v_call: TRBV28; clone_size: .; cdr3_nt: TGTGCCAGCAGTTTTGGGACAGGGAGGTCTGCAGATACGCAGTATTTT; cdr3_aa: CASSFGTGRSADTQYF
d_call: .; j_call: TRBJ1-1; v_call: TRBV7-5; clone_size: .; cdr3_nt: TGTGTCAGAAGCTCCTCCGCACGGTCTGCGCACACTGAAGCTTTCTTT; cdr3_aa: CVRSSSARSAHTEAFF
d_call: TRBD1; j_call: TRBJ1-1; v_call: TRBV6-5; clone_size: .; cdr3_nt: TGTGCCAGCAGTTACGGGGACAGGGGTACGGCTTTCTTT; cdr3_aa: CASSYGDRGTAFF
d_call: .; j_call: TRBJ2-2; v_call: TRBV5-4; clone_size: .; cdr3_nt: TGTGCCAGCAGCTTGGGGGTTTCAGGGAACACCGGGGAGCTGTTTTTT; cdr3_aa: CASSLGVSGNTGELFF
d_call: .; j_call: TRBJ2-3; v_call: TRBV28; clone_size: .; cdr3_nt: TGTGCCAGCAGTACCACTAGGGCAGATACGCAGTATTTT; cdr3_aa: CASSTTRADTQYF
d_call: TRBD1; j_call: TRBJ2-2; v_call: TRBV7-2; clone_size: .; cdr3_nt: TGTGCCAGCAGACCGGGACAGACGAACACCGGGGAGCTGTTTTTT; cdr3_aa: CASRPGQTNTGELFF
d_call: TRBD2; j_call: TRBJ2-1; v_call: TRBV3-1/TRBV3-2; clone_size: .; cdr3_nt: TGTGCCAGCACACGGACTAGCGGCTCCTACAATGAGCAGTTCTTC; cdr3_aa: CASTRTSGSYNEQFF
d_call: .; j_call: TRBJ2-5; v_call: TRBV11-2; clone_size: .; cdr3_nt: TGTGCCAGCAGCTTAGAGCGGTGGCAAGAGACCCAGTACTTC; cdr3_aa: CASSLERWQETQYF
d_call: TRBD2; j_call: TRBJ2-2; v_call: TRBV3-1/TRBV3-2; clone_size: .; cdr3_nt: TGTGCCAGCAGCCAAGATTGGGCTAGCGGGAGGACGGGCGGGGAGCTGTTTTTT; cdr3_aa: CASSQDWASGRTGGELFF
d_call: .; j_call: TRBJ2-3; v_call: TRBV5-1; clone_size: .; cdr3_nt: TGCGCCAGCAGCCCCAGCGGTAGCACAGATACGCAGTATTTT; cdr3_aa: CASSPSGSTDTQYF
d_call: .; j_call: TRBJ2-7; v_call: TRBV3-1/TRBV3-2; clone_size: .; cdr3_nt: TGTGCCAGCAGCCAAGACCAGGGTACCTACGAGCAGTACTTC; cdr3_aa: CASSQDQGTYEQYF
d_call: .; j_call: TRBJ2-7; v_call: TRBV7-2; clone_size: .; cdr3_nt: TGTGCCAGCAGCTTCTATACAGCCAAAGAGCAGTACTTC; cdr3_aa: CASSFYTAKEQYF
d_call: .; j_call: TRBJ2-3; v_call: TRBV11-2; clone_size: .; cdr3_nt: TGTGCCAGCACCGGGTGGAGCACAGATACGCAGTATTTT; cdr3_aa: CASTGWSTDTQYF
d_call: .; j_call: TRBJ1-4; v_call: TRBV14; clone_size: .; cdr3_nt: TGTGCCAGCAGCCAAGACCGGTGGCCCACGGGGGAAAAACTGTTTTTT; cdr3_aa: CASSQDRWPTGEKLFF
d_call: TRBD1; j_call: TRBJ2-3; v_call: TRBV6-1; clone_size: few; cdr3_nt: TGTGCCAGCAGTGAAACGACAGGGGAGGTAGCAGATACGCAGTATTTT; cdr3_aa: CASSETTGEVADTQYF
d_call: .; j_call: TRBJ2-3; v_call: TRBV19; clone_size: .; cdr3_nt: TGTGCCAGTAGTATGAGGATTGGGCTAGCGGATACGCAGTATTTT; cdr3_aa: CASSMRIGLADTQYF
d_call: .; j_call: TRBJ1-4; v_call: TRBV11-2; clone_size: .; cdr3_nt: TGTGCCAGCAGCTTAGCAGGGGCCAATGAAAAACTGTTTTTT; cdr3_aa: CASSLAGANEKLFF
d_call: TRBD2; j_call: TRBJ2-2; v_call: TRBV18; clone_size: .; cdr3_nt: TGTGCCAGCTCACCACTAGCGGGAGCCCCGAGCACCGGGGAGCTGTTTTTT; cdr3_aa: CASSPLAGAPSTGELFF
d_call: TRBD1; j_call: TRBJ1-6; v_call: TRBV6-8; clone_size: .; cdr3_nt: TGTGCCAGCAGAACAGGGGGAAATTCACCCCTCCACTTT; cdr3_aa: CASRTGGNSPLHF
d_call: .; j_call: TRBJ1-4; v_call: TRBV27; clone_size: few; cdr3_nt: TGTGCCAGCAGTTCCCAACAGGGAAAGGCTAATGAAAAACTGTTTTTT; cdr3_aa: CASSSQQGKANEKLFF